Described below is a single T cell receptor beta chain sequence and its context. This sample is part of a study of blood T cell repertoires in COVID-19. The overall study: Sources were T cells, B-cell-depleted T cells, or PBMCs; the material itself was cDNA or gDNA.

Participants, about 18 to 90 years old, spanned more than 20 US areas. CDR3 size: 16 residues. V was trimmed by 1 base and J by 7 bases, leaving 16 bases between them. Germline assignment: CDR1 MGHRA and CDR2 YSYEKL. In the study's own analysis: Scientists estimated how many nucleated cells there were by amplifying reference gene primers. The data were produced by immunoSEQ multiplex PCR, yet TCRdb's version contains in-frame clones alone and is incomplete. The V and J calls and the clone size are those of that table, but D and trimming were determined from the DNA. The table records around 200,000 clones, about 85% of them present only once.

Sequenced sample: PBMCs or T cells enriched from blood (not recorded which). The sequence came from a man in his forties or fifties who had recovered from COVID-19. The chain has TRBV4-1 and TRBJ1-4; D gene ambiguous. The CDR3: CASSQAVVIRGEKLFF. The CDR3, as DNA: TGCGCCAGCAGCCAAGCCGTTGTTATACGGGGTGAAAAACTGTTTTTT.